This T cell receptor (beta chain) was observed in a study of cytomegalovirus exposure and HLA in healthy donors. Germline assignment: CDR1 SGHTA and CDR2 FQGTGA. The CDR3 is 16 amino acids. The V end lost 5 bases, the J end lost 5 bases, and 18 bases lay between the germline ends. Profiled with immunoSEQ multiplex PCR; TCRdb holds only in-frame clones, not every one. This sample yields 200,000 or so clones, of which around four fifths are seen a single time; approximately 7% belongs to the top ten. In this sample, this clone turned up once. Its cognate antigen is unknown. Broader study findings: Associated with cytomegalovirus, according to the listing, were 150 to 200 TCR beta chains.

This clonotype originated in a man between 18 and 29 years old in good health and CMV-seropositive. V is TRBV7-3 and J is TRBJ2-2, with a possible D match to TRBD1 (5 bases). The sequencing input was PBMCs. The CDR3 nucleotides are TGTGCCAGCAGCGAACAAGGGGCGGTTCGGACCGGGGAGCTGTTTTTT. This gives the protein CASSEQGAVRTGELFF.